The sequence of this TCR beta chain was determined in a study of CD8 T cells in ankylosing spondylitis. Regarding the study as a whole: Enrichment of disease-linked clones was reportedly significant in matched ankylosing spondylitis synovial fluid. For ankylosing spondylitis blood, a TCR beta motif of about eight highly homologous variants appeared characteristic.

V shed 9 bases, J shed 2 bases, and the junction held 8 bases outside the gene matches. Looked up from germline, CDR1 is LNHDA and CDR2 is SQIVND (reference sequence). The CDR3 covers 15 residues. This clonotype was seen a handful of times. Its target is not known. TCRdb ran MiXCR on the 5' RACE reads and lists one entry per CDR3 protein. The sample records 150,000 to 200,000 distinct CDR3 sequences, under 14% being singletons. The sequenced sample was blood, either unsorted or a sorted T cell fraction (not recorded which). This clonotype originated in a male donor with ankylosing spondylitis or in good health (not recorded which). The chain carries TRBV19 and TRBJ2-7; 12 nucleotides agree with TRBD2. The CDR3 protein is CASRLGLAGTYEQYF. The CDR3 DNA sequence: TGTGCCAGCCGACTCGGACTAGCGGGAACCTACGAGCAGTACTTC.